The present entry profiles one T cell receptor (beta chain) with its context. V dropped 0 bases and J dropped 4 bases, with 8 bases sitting between them. The CDR3 extends over 14 amino acids. Germline V lookup: CDR1 SGHDT, CDR2 YYEEEE. This sample was taken from a study of blood T cell repertoires in COVID-19. On the study more broadly: COVID-19 samples from acute and convalescent phases originated in the United States, Italy and Spain.

Methods used by the authors: Scientists estimated how many nucleated cells there were by amplifying reference gene primers. Profiled with immunoSEQ multiplex PCR; TCRdb holds only in-frame clones, not every one. The V and J calls and clone size are taken from that table; D and trimming were inferred from the DNA. The sample shows roughly 200,000 clones, around 84% of them seen only once. Sequenced: peripheral blood. This sequence originates from a human donor in a cohort sampled during active COVID-19. The gene calls are TRBV5-6 and TRBJ1-3; the D is unclear. The CDR3 here is CASSLAAGGNTIYF. As DNA, the CDR3 is TGTGCCAGCAGCTTGGCCGCGGGGGGAAACACCATATATTTT. Full variable domain (missing parts from reference TRBV5-6 and TRBJ1-3): DAGVTQSPTHLIKTRGQQVTLRCSPKSGHDTVSWYQQALGQGPQFIFQYYEEEERQRGNFPDRFSGHQFPNYSSELNVNALLLGDSALYLCASSLAAGGNTIYFGEGSWLTVV.